Described below is a single T cell receptor (beta chain) sequence and its context. What it binds is not known. Time point: peripheral blood 6 weeks after treatment start. This specimen belongs to a study of PD-L1 blockade in urothelial cancer. Trimming took 9 bases from V and 0 from J; bases not matched to a gene: 3. Germline-derived CDR1 and CDR2 are MNHEY and SVGAGI. The CDR3 has 13 amino acids. General study points: A pretreatment blood TCR clonality that fell below the median predicted better progression-free and overall survival.

Produced via immunoSEQ multiplex PCR; TCRdb's table is partial and in-frame only. Of 100,000 to 150,000 clones in the sample, roughly 88% were seen once. Sequencing used PBMCs, obtained around atezolizumab (anti-PD-L1) treatment. This TCR was recovered from a man aged 50-60 years with urothelial cancer. The chain recombines TRBV6-5 with TRBJ2-3; TRBD2 matches 7 bases. This chain's CDR3 is CASLSGSTDTQYF. In DNA form, the CDR3 reads TGTGCCAGTCTTAGCGGGAGCACAGATACGCAGTATTTT.